Following are 11 T cell receptor beta chains from one sample sequenced in a study of blood T cell repertoires in COVID-19. Data came from immunoSEQ multiplex PCR; TCRdb stores just in-frame clones and leaves some out. The sample has 75,000 to 100,000 clones; roughly 80% are singletons. Sequencing was done on a sample of peripheral blood. Receptors originate from a human donor in a cohort sampled during active COVID-19.

The J gene is TRBJ2-3, the V gene TRBV2, with D maybe TRBD2 (6 bases). The CDR3 loop spans 15 amino acids. The V gene's germline CDR1 is SNHLY and CDR2 FYNNEI. V lost 10 bases and J lost 0, with 17 bases in between. CDR3 sequence reads: CATKVVGTSTDTQYF. For the CDR3, the DNA is TGTGCCACCAAAGTGGTCGGGACTAGCACAGATACGCAGTATTTT.

Here the CDR3 reads CASSPPRVAQNTEAFF. CDR3 DNA: TGTGCCAGCTCACCACCGCGTGTAGCCCAGAACACTGAAGCTTTCTTT. The genes are TRBV18 and TRBJ1-1; D is ambiguous. V dropped 0 bases and J dropped 1 base, with 12 bases sitting between them. This CDR3 is 16 amino acids long. Germline loops: CDR1 KGHSH, CDR2 LQKENI.

V usage is TRBV5-1 and J usage is TRBJ1-6; TRBD1 agrees at 10 bases. V shed 4 bases, J shed 1 base, and the junction held 5 bases outside the gene matches. The CDR3 totals 17 residues. Germline lookup yields CDR1 SGHRS and CDR2 YFSETQ. CDR3 amino acids: CASSGDRGQSYNSPLHF. CDR3 DNA sequence: TGCGCCAGCAGCGGAGACAGGGGGCAGTCCTATAATTCACCCCTCCACTTT. The whole variable domain, filled in from reference TRBV5-1 and TRBJ1-6, reads KAGVTQTPRYLIKTRGQQVTLSCSPISGHRSVSWYQQTPGQGLQFLFEYFSETQRNKGNFPGRFSGRQFSNSRSEMNVSTLELGDSALYLCASSGDRGQSYNSPLHFGNGTRLTVT.

The genes are TRBV7-3 and TRBJ2-7; D gene uncertain. Looked up from germline, CDR1 is SGHTA and CDR2 is FQGTGA. V gave up 2 bases and J gave up 3 bases, with 8 bases separating them. The CDR3 has 13 amino acids. The CDR3 region is CASSLGAVYEQYF. CDR3 in DNA: TGTGCCAGCAGCTTAGGTGCAGTCTACGAGCAGTACTTC.

The chain links TRBV3-1 (or the pseudogene TRBV3-2) to TRBJ2-2; D call uncertain. CDR1 LGHDT and CDR2 YNNKEL come from the germline V gene (reference sequence). The CDR3 totals 15 residues. V was trimmed by 4 bases and J by 8 bases, leaving 17 bases between them. CDR3: CASSLKREDLGELFF. For the CDR3, the DNA is TGTGCCAGCAGCCTCAAACGTGAGGATCTGGGGGAGCTGTTTTTT.

This clone was seen just once. The chain recombines TRBV2 with TRBJ2-3; D unclear. Germline CDR1 reads SNHLY; CDR2 reads FYNNEI. The CDR3 is 14 residues long. V gave up 4 bases and J gave up 1 base, with 9 bases separating them. The DNA of the CDR3 is TGTGCCAGCAGTGGACCCCAGGGCACAGATACGCAGTATTTT. Its translation is CASSGPQGTDTQYF.

This chain links TRBV28 with TRBJ2-3, with 7 bases matching TRBD1. There are 15 residues in the CDR3. Germline V gene sequence: CDR1 MDHEN, CDR2 SYDVKM. The V and J ends lost 5 bases and 4 bases, in that order; junction bases with no gene match: 9. CDR3 residues: CASSVNPTGADTQYF. Here the CDR3 DNA reads TGTGCCAGCAGTGTTAATCCCACAGGGGCAGATACGCAGTATTTT.

This clone was counted a single time. The chain links TRBV2 to TRBJ2-1; possible D gene TRBD1, 6 bases. Trimming took off 2 bases at V and 0 bases at J, with 8 bases between the two ends. Germline V CDR1 and CDR2: SNHLY, FYNNEI. The CDR3 is made up of 15 amino acids. The CDR3 region is CASSEQGSSYNEQFF. In nucleotides, the CDR3 is TGTGCCAGCAGTGAACAGGGGTCCTCCTACAATGAGCAGTTCTTC. Full variable domain (rest looked up from reference TRBV2 and TRBJ2-1): EPEVTQTPSHQVTQMGQEVILRCVPISNHLYFYWYRQILGQKVEFLVSFYNNEISEKSEIFDDQFSVERPDGSNFTLKIRSTKLEDSAMYFCASSEQGSSYNEQFFGPGTRLTVL.

This chain links TRBV6-6 with TRBJ2-1, with D unresolved. The ends were cut back, 5 bases at V and 10 bases at J, with 6 bases in the middle. The CDR3 is 10 residues long. Germline values: CDR1 MNHNY, CDR2 SVGAGI (reference sequence). The CDR3 region is CASSRVEQFF. CDR3 bases: TGTGCCAGCAGTAGAGTGGAGCAGTTCTTC.

The V call is TRBV2, the J call TRBJ2-7, with 7 bases aligning to TRBD1. The CDR3 is 15 amino acids. Germline V gene lookup returns CDR1 SNHLY and CDR2 FYNNEI. V gave up 7 bases and J gave up 0 bases; unmatched junction bases: 9. The CDR3 nucleotides are TGTGCCAGCATCAGTTCCCAGGGGGTCTCCTACGAGCAGTACTTC. It is translated as CASISSQGVSYEQYF.

CDR3: CASSAAGTLDTQYF. The CDR3 DNA is TGTGCCAGCAGCGCCGCCGGGACTCTAGATACGCAGTATTTT. The chain combines TRBV7-9 with TRBJ2-3, with a possible D match to TRBD2 (6 bases). Germline V lookup: CDR1 SEHNR, CDR2 FQNEAQ (reference sequence). The CDR3 consists of 14 residues. The V end was cut by 5 bases, the J end by 5 bases, with 14 bases between.